The 18 T cell receptor beta chains below come from one sample, sequenced in a study of blood T cell repertoires in COVID-19. Clones were sequenced by immunoSEQ multiplex PCR, and TCRdb holds only the in-frame ones, with some missing. The profile shows approximately 280,000 clones, roughly 91% of them singletons. Material: PBMCs or T cells enriched from blood (not recorded which). These receptors all come from a woman aged 55-69 years who had recovered from COVID-19.

The rearrangement uses TRBV28 and TRBJ1-5; 8 bases line up with TRBD1. From germline, CDR1 is MDHEN and CDR2 SYDVKM. Unmatched junction bases numbered 10, after V lost 6 bases and J lost 9 bases. This CDR3 comprises 14 residues. Here the CDR3 reads CASRAGGWTRPQHF. Here the CDR3 DNA reads TGTGCCAGCAGGGCAGGGGGCTGGACCCGGCCCCAGCATTTT.

The chain combines TRBV7-6 with TRBJ2-3; 8 nucleotides match TRBD1. V shed 5 bases and J 2 bases; nucleotides not matched to a gene: 9. Germline V gene lookup returns CDR1 SGHVS and CDR2 FNYEAQ. The CDR3 consists of 16 residues. The CDR3: CASSAQTGAITDTQYF. CDR3 in DNA: TGTGCCAGCAGCGCTCAGACAGGGGCGATCACAGATACGCAGTATTTT.

V usage is TRBV7-2 and J usage is TRBJ2-1; D gene unclear. Per the germline V gene, CDR1 is SGHTA and CDR2 is FQGNSA. Trimming left V 5 bases short and J 3 bases short, with 11 bases between. The CDR3 is 14 residues long. CDR3 protein: CASSLPVYYNEQFF. The CDR3 region has the DNA TGTGCCAGCAGCCTCCCAGTGTACTACAATGAGCAGTTCTTC.

The chain is built from TRBV9 and TRBJ1-5, with 8 bases lining up with TRBD1. Germline V gives CDR1 SGDLS, CDR2 YYNGEE. Trimming removed 0 bases from V and 7 bases from J; junction bases left unmatched: 6. CDR3 length equals 15 residues. The CDR3 DNA reads as TGTGCCAGCAGCGTAGACCTTGGACAGGGACAGCCCCAGCATTTT. Translation gives CASSVDLGQGQPQHF.

The V call is TRBV7-8, the J call TRBJ1-5; 10 bases fit TRBD1. With 5 bases clipped from V and 5 bases from J, the junction kept 9 bases outside the gene matches. The CDR3 is 16 residues long. Germline V gene lookup returns CDR1 SGHVS and CDR2 FQNEAQ. In DNA form, the CDR3 reads TGTGCCAGCAGCACCGAGGGACAGGGGATCTATCAGCCCCAGCATTTT. Protein sequence: CASSTEGQGIYQPQHF.

The chain has TRBV24-1 and TRBJ2-5, with TRBD1 as a possible D gene (5 bases). Trimming took off 4 bases at V and 6 bases at J, with 11 bases between the two ends. The CDR3 is 13 residues long. Per the germline V gene, CDR1 is KGHDR and CDR2 is SFDVKD. The CDR3 DNA follows: TGTGCCACCAGTGAAGGGGTCCCACAGACCCAGTACTTC. It translates to CATSEGVPQTQYF.

The chain uses TRBV2 and TRBJ2-5, with 9 bases identical to TRBD2. CDR1 is SNHLY and CDR2 is FYNNEI in the germline V gene. This CDR3 region has 15 residues. With 2 bases clipped from V and 5 bases from J, the junction kept 6 bases outside the gene matches. The CDR3: CASSEYGGGAETQYF. In DNA form, the CDR3 reads TGTGCCAGCAGTGAATATGGCGGGGGGGCTGAGACCCAGTACTTC.

This clone was counted once. The chain carries TRBV4-1 and TRBJ2-2; TRBD2 matches at 7 bases. Germline CDR1 is MGHRA and CDR2 is YSYEKL. This CDR3 has 16 residues. The V gene end was trimmed by 4 bases and the J gene end by 1 base; junction bases not matched to a gene: 6. Written as DNA, the CDR3 is TGCGCCAGCAGCCTTACTAGCGACATGAACACCGGGGAGCTGTTTTTT. The encoded protein is CASSLTSDMNTGELFF.

The rearrangement links TRBV28 to TRBJ1-5; D is ambiguous. CDR1 is MDHEN and CDR2 is SYDVKM in the germline V gene. The CDR3 contains 13 residues. V was shortened by 1 base and J by 4 bases, with 5 bases between the two germline ends. CDR3: CASSLYGNQPQHF. CDR3 coding DNA: TGTGCCAGCAGTTTATACGGGAATCAGCCCCAGCATTTT.

The rearrangement uses TRBV5-6 and TRBJ1-1; the match to TRBD1 covers 8 bases. V was pared by 1 base and J by 5 bases, with 7 bases of the junction left unmatched. This CDR3 region has 15 residues. Germline V gene sequence: CDR1 SGHDT, CDR2 YYEEEE. CDR3 in DNA: TGTGCCAGCAGCTTGTATCAGGGGGCGAGGACTGAAGCTTTCTTT. Amino acid sequence: CASSLYQGARTEAFF.

The chain joins TRBV12-5 to TRBJ2-2, with 14 nucleotides matching TRBD2. With V trimmed by 5 bases and J by 4 bases, 3 bases remained unmatched. This CDR3 contains 16 residues. Per the germline V gene, CDR1 is LGHNT and CDR2 is FRNRAP. In DNA form, the CDR3 reads TGTGCTAGTGGTCATGGACTAGCGGGAGGCACCGGGGAGCTGTTTTTT. Translation gives CASGHGLAGGTGELFF.

This clone has a handful of counts. The rearrangement links TRBV7-9 to TRBJ2-7, with 7 bases lining up with TRBD1. J was trimmed by 2 bases and V by 5 bases; bases with no gene match: 9. The CDR3 extends over 15 amino acids. Germline V CDR1 and CDR2: SEHNR, FQNEAQ (reference sequence). The CDR3 region has the DNA TGTGCCAGCAGCCCACCAAGGGACAGAACCTACGAGCAGTACTTC. Its protein product is CASSPPRDRTYEQYF.

V usage is TRBV2 and J usage is TRBJ1-5; TRBD1 aligns across 8 bases. The CDR3 is made up of 14 amino acids. Unmatched junction bases numbered 5, after V lost 5 bases and J lost 5 bases. Germline V gives CDR1 SNHLY, CDR2 FYNNEI. CDR3 in DNA: TGTGCCAGCAGTCAGGAGGGACAGGATCAGCCCCAGCATTTT. Amino acid sequence: CASSQEGQDQPQHF.

The chain has TRBV15 and TRBJ1-3; D is ambiguous. CDR3 length equals 12 residues. Germline CDR1 reads LNHNV; CDR2 reads YYDKDF (reference sequence). Trimming left V 8 bases short and J 8 bases short, with 13 bases between. This CDR3 reads CATAVSLDTIYF. The CDR3 bases are TGTGCCACCGCGGTGTCGCTGGACACCATATATTTT.

The V call is TRBV7-2, the J call TRBJ2-1; 13 bases map to TRBD2. The V segment lost 4 bases and the J segment 7 bases; nucleotides outside the gene matches: 4. Germline V lookup: CDR1 SGHTA, CDR2 FQGNSA. The CDR3 sequence is 15 residues long. DNA of the CDR3: TGTGCCAGCAGCTGGACTAGCGGGAGTGGGAATGAGCAGTTCTTC. Amino acid sequence: CASSWTSGSGNEQFF.

The count of this clone is one. The rearrangement uses TRBV27 and TRBJ1-2; 9 nucleotides line up with TRBD1. CDR1 is MNHEY, CDR2 SMNVEV, per germline (reference sequence). V shed 3 bases and J 1 base; nucleotides not matched to a gene: 6. This CDR3 region has 16 residues. In nucleotides, the CDR3 is TGTGCCAGCAGTTTCACAGGGGGCTTGAGTAACTATGGCTACACCTTC. The encoded protein is CASSFTGGLSNYGYTF.

This chain links TRBV7-3 with TRBJ2-1; tentatively, D is TRBD2 (7 bases). The CDR3 extends over 14 amino acids. Germline CDR1 is SGHTA and CDR2 is FQGTGA. V was clipped by 5 bases and J by 7 bases, with 15 bases between them. DNA of the CDR3: TGTGCCAGCAGCCTAGGGGGGGACTTAAATGAGCAGTTCTTC. Translation gives CASSLGGDLNEQFF.

This clone has just one count. This chain joins TRBV30 and TRBJ2-1; the match to TRBD2 covers 8 bases. V shed 0 bases and J 3 bases; nucleotides not matched to a gene: 7. Per the germline V gene, CDR1 is GTSNPN and CDR2 is SVGIG (reference sequence). CDR3 length equals 16 residues. CDR3 protein: CAWSVGIAGRYNEQFF. DNA of the CDR3: TGTGCCTGGAGTGTAGGTATAGCGGGACGCTACAATGAGCAGTTCTTC. The full variable domain, with the rest looked up from reference TRBV30 and TRBJ2-1, is SQTIHQWPATLVQPVGSPLSLECTVEGTSNPNLYWYRQAAGRGLQLLFYSVGIGQISSEVPQNLSASRPQDRQFILSSKKLLLSDSGFYLCAWSVGIAGRYNEQFFGPGTRLTVL.